This T cell receptor beta chain was found in a study of response to subunit inactivated influenza vaccine. Each CDR3 protein gets one entry after TCRdb re-called the RT-PCR reads with MiXCR. The sample holds 610,000 or so distinct CDR3 sequences, 12% to 15% seen once. This CDR3 region has 15 residues. V was pared by 5 bases and J by 1 base, with 5 bases of the junction left unmatched. Study observations and caveats: It was the authors' suggestion that each seasonal influenza vaccination recruits few new T cells.

Regarding this clonotype: Antigen: not known.

The TCR sequence derives from a man aged 45-60 years who received an inactivated influenza vaccine. The rearrangement uses TRBV12-3 or TRBV12-4 and TRBJ2-1; 7 bases align to TRBD2. Sequenced material: PBMCs from blood, taken roughly 13 days after vaccination. Written as DNA, the CDR3 is TGTGCCAGCAGTCCCCAGCGGGGTTCCTACAATGAGCAGTTCTTC. Translated: CASSPQRGSYNEQFF.